The next 17 T cell receptor beta chains were all read from a single sample in a study of CD8 T cells in ankylosing spondylitis. MiXCR, applied by TCRdb to the 5' RACE reads, yields one record per CDR3 protein. The repertoire holds roughly 200,000 distinct CDR3 sequences, with around 13% as singletons. Sequenced input: blood, either unsorted or a sorted T cell fraction (not recorded which). All receptors derive from a male donor with ankylosing spondylitis or in good health (not recorded which).

This clonotype was counted a few times. The gene calls are TRBV13 and TRBJ2-7, with 7 bases lining up with TRBD2. V gave up 3 bases and J gave up 4 bases; unmatched junction bases: 12. In germline, CDR1 is PRHDT, CDR2 FYEKMQ (reference sequence). The CDR3 has 16 amino acids. DNA of the CDR3: TGTGCCAGCAGCTTCATGACGGGCCTAGCGGTTTACGAGCAGTACTTC. It is translated as CASSFMTGLAVYEQYF.

This clonotype has only a few counts. A read error may account for a junction end that differs from germline. The chain has TRBV13 and TRBJ2-1; no firm D call. The germline V gene encodes CDR1 PRHDT and CDR2 FYEKMQ (reference sequence). The length of the CDR3 is 12 residues. This CDR3 reads CASSLGVSPLVF. CDR3 coding DNA: TGTGCCAGCAGCTTAGGCGTCAGCCCACTGGTCTTC.

This clonotype was observed at least ten times. J is TRBJ2-1 and V is TRBV7-9; tentative D call: TRBD2 (5 bases). V was pared by 3 bases and J by 8 bases, with 11 bases between. Germline V gene data show CDR1 as SEHNR and CDR2 as FQNEAQ (reference sequence). The CDR3 is made up of 13 amino acids. CDR3 sequence (DNA): TGTGCCAGCAGCTTCTCGGACTTTCATGAGCAGTTCTTC. The encoded protein is CASSFSDFHEQFF.

This clonotype was seen more than once but under ten times. The chain's CDR3 is CASSLFQGLTGELFF. As DNA, the CDR3 is TGCGCCAGCAGCTTGTTTCAGGGGCTTACCGGGGAGCTGTTTTTT. The chain combines TRBV5-1 with TRBJ2-2; D may be TRBD1 (6 bases). The CDR3 extends over 15 amino acids. Trimming took off 1 base at V and 5 bases at J, with 12 bases between the two ends. CDR1 SGHRS and CDR2 YFSETQ come from the germline V gene.

The V gene is TRBV12-3 or TRBV12-4, the J gene TRBJ2-7; D is perhaps TRBD2 (6 bases). CDR3 length: 12 amino acids. Trimming removed 5 bases from V and 9 bases from J, with 14 bases in between. The CDR3 protein is CASSIGTPRQYF. The CDR3 bases are TGTGCCAGCAGTATCGGGACTCCGCGGCAGTACTTC.

This clonotype came up a few times. This chain connects TRBV30 to TRBJ2-3; perhaps TRBD1 as D (8 bases). CDR1 and CDR2 (germline): GTSNPN, SVGIG (reference sequence). The CDR3 covers 14 residues. Trimming left V 4 bases short and J 9 bases short, with 20 bases between. CDR3 in amino acids: CAWTGGQGASTQYF. Written as DNA, the CDR3 is TGTGCCTGGACCGGGGGGCAGGGGGCTTCGACGCAGTATTTT.

The chain joins TRBV4-1 to TRBJ1-1; 8 nucleotides line up with TRBD1. The CDR3 is 15 amino acids. The ends lost 2 bases at V and 6 bases at J; junction bases unmatched: 8. The germline gives CDR1 MGHRA, CDR2 YSYEKL. CDR3 sequence: CASSQFGRGLAEAFF. CDR3 DNA sequence: TGCGCCAGCAGCCAATTTGGCAGGGGGCTGGCTGAAGCTTTCTTT.

In this sample, this clonotype turned up many times. This sequence joins TRBV3-1 and TRBJ2-7; no firm D call. The CDR3 length is 12 residues. Germline CDR1 reads LGHDT; CDR2 reads YNNKEL (reference sequence). V lost 1 base and J 4 bases, leaving 5 bases between the germline ends. The CDR3 DNA reads as TGTGCCAGCAGCCAAGGTCTTTACGAGCAGTACTTC. As protein: CASSQGLYEQYF.

This clonotype was seen a few times. V and J are TRBV10-1 and TRBJ2-1; tentatively, D is TRBD2 (6 bases). Per the germline V gene, CDR1 is WNHNN and CDR2 is SYGVQD (reference sequence). V shed 4 bases and J shed 7 bases, with 14 bases lying between them. This CDR3 is built from 14 residues. CDR3 amino acids: CASSGSGSQNEQFF. The CDR3 DNA sequence: TGCGCCAGCAGTGGATCCGGGAGTCAGAATGAGCAGTTCTTC.

The chain links TRBV5-1 to TRBJ2-7; D is unclear. This CDR3 has 15 amino acids. Germline CDR1 reads SGHRS; CDR2 reads YFSETQ. The V gene lost 0 bases and the J gene lost 6 bases, with 16 bases spanning the gap. CDR3 amino acids: CASSLGASEVSEQYF. Written as DNA, the CDR3 is TGCGCCAGCAGCTTGGGGGCATCGGAAGTCTCCGAGCAGTACTTC.

The chain is built from TRBV20-1 and TRBJ1-6; 8 bases line up with TRBD1. With V trimmed by 4 bases and J by 7 bases, 9 bases remained unmatched. The germline CDR1 and CDR2 sequences are DFQATT and SNEGSKA (reference sequence). This CDR3 is built from 15 residues. The CDR3: CSAIDRGDWNSPLHF. The CDR3 DNA follows: TGCAGTGCTATCGACAGGGGAGATTGGAATTCACCCCTCCACTTT.

There are a few counts of this clonotype. The chain couples TRBV6-6 to TRBJ1-1; D is possibly TRBD1 (6 bases). The CDR3 sequence is 13 residues long. V shed 0 bases and J shed 7 bases, with 9 bases lying between them. The germline gives CDR1 MNHNY, CDR2 SVGAGI (reference sequence). CDR3 coding DNA: TGTGCCAGCAGTTACTCGGGGACAAATGAAGCTTTCTTT. This encodes CASSYSGTNEAFF.

Many counts were recorded for this clonotype. This chain joins TRBV7-9 and TRBJ1-1; D gene ambiguous. V was clipped by 6 bases and J by 1 base, with 6 bases between them. CDR3 length equals 12 residues. Germline CDR1 SEHNR, CDR2 FQNEAQ (reference sequence). CDR3 loop: CASSWTNTEAFF. CDR3 DNA: TGTGCCAGCAGTTGGACGAACACTGAAGCTTTCTTT.

This clonotype was observed a few times. J is TRBJ2-3 and V is TRBV30; 10 bases line up with TRBD2. J lost 0 bases, V lost 2 bases, and 5 bases had no gene match. The CDR3 extends over 16 amino acids. The germline CDR1 and CDR2 sequences are GTSNPN and SVGIG (reference sequence). The CDR3 coding sequence is TGTGCCTGGAGTAGGCTAGCGGGAGTCAGCACAGATACGCAGTATTTT. Residues: CAWSRLAGVSTDTQYF. The whole variable domain, remainder taken from reference TRBV30 and TRBJ2-3, is SQTIHQWPATLVQPVGSPLSLECTVEGTSNPNLYWYRQAAGRGLQLLFYSVGIGQISSEVPQNLSASRPQDRQFILSSKKLLLSDSGFYLCAWSRLAGVSTDTQYFGPGTRLTVL.

This clonotype turned up a few times. This chain joins TRBV27 and TRBJ2-1; the D gene is possibly TRBD2 (6 bases). The V gene lost 2 bases and the J gene lost 3 bases, with 14 bases spanning the gap. This CDR3 is 16 amino acids long. Germline V gene data show CDR1 as MNHEY and CDR2 as SMNVEV (reference sequence). The CDR3 bases are TGTGCCAGCAGTTTAAGATCGGGGGTGAGCTACAATGAGCAGTTCTTC. Its protein product is CASSLRSGVSYNEQFF.

The chain is built from TRBV6-4 and TRBJ2-3, with TRBD2 matching over 10 bases. Trimming cost V 4 bases and J 2 bases; bases outside gene matches: 6. The germline V gene has CDR1 MRHNA and CDR2 SNTAGT. This CDR3 region has 16 residues. The CDR3 is CASSVLAGASTDTQYF. The CDR3 DNA sequence: TGTGCCAGCAGTGTCCTAGCGGGGGCTTCCACAGATACGCAGTATTTT.

There are many counts of this clonotype. This chain uses TRBV14 with TRBJ2-1; weak D call: TRBD1 (7 bases). Between the trimmed V and J ends, which lost 0 bases and 2 bases, there was a span of 8 bases. CDR3 length equals 15 residues. Germline CDR1 and CDR2: SGHDN and FVKESK. The CDR3 reads CASSQDRGAYNEQFF. DNA of the CDR3: TGTGCCAGCAGCCAAGACAGGGGGGCCTACAATGAGCAGTTCTTC.